The sequence of this T cell receptor beta chain was determined in a study of shared clonotypes between healthy human individuals. Participating donors were healthy, HIV-negative adults free of recent acute infections or vaccinations. TCRdb keeps only in-frame clones here, not all; method: immunoSEQ multiplex PCR. The sample yields roughly 1,600,000 clones, about 98.5% seen once. Trimming shortened V by 2 bases and J by 2 bases, and 4 bases separated the two germline ends. The germline V gene has CDR1 MNHEY and CDR2 SVGAGI. The CDR3 loop spans 13 amino acids. This clone was counted between two and nine times. This specimen includes other DNA sequences encoding the same CDR3.

This TCR was recovered from a man aged 25 to 40 in good health. The genes are TRBV6-5 and TRBJ1-5; D unresolved. Sequencing was done on a sample of naive CD4+ T cells sorted from blood. Documented subset: CD45RA+ positively selected. The CDR3 DNA is TGTGCCAGCAGTTACGGGGGCAATCAGCCCCAGCATTTT. Translation: CASSYGGNQPQHF.